These 21 T cell receptor beta chains share one sample of origin, sequenced in a study of blood T cell repertoires in COVID-19 (dated by TCRdb to the early 2020s). Libraries were constructed by the immunoSEQ multiplex PCR assay. Imported from immuneACCESS, the table was reduced by TCRdb to in-frame sequences with V and J called. These copies leave out some clones; in studies compared against another copy, an unresolved V gene accounts for under half, and the cause of the remainder is not known. Counted in this sample were some 320,000 clones; about 90% of them appeared once. Together, the top ten hold approximately 5% of the sample. The sample consisted of PBMCs or T cells enriched from blood (not recorded which). The receptor source for this set is a woman aged 25 to 45 who had recovered from COVID-19.

This clone appeared a few times. The V call is TRBV4-1, the J call TRBJ2-7, with a possible D match to TRBD2 (5 bases). The CDR3 is made up of 12 amino acids. Looked up from germline, CDR1 is MGHRA and CDR2 is YSYEKL. Trimming removed 4 bases at V and 3 bases at J, with 7 bases between. CDR3 residues: CASSLDFYEQYF. CDR3 nucleotide sequence: TGCGCCAGCAGCCTGGACTTCTACGAGCAGTACTTC.

V gene TRBV12-3 or TRBV12-4 combines with J gene TRBJ1-1; tentatively, D is TRBD1 (6 bases). Between the trimmed V and J ends, which lost 3 bases and 6 bases, there was a span of 11 bases. The CDR3 consists of 13 residues. The CDR3 nucleotides read TGTGCCAGCAGTTTGTGGACAGTGGCTGAAGCTTTCTTT. Encoded protein: CASSLWTVAEAFF.

This chain's CDR3 is CASSLRVGINYEQYF. CDR3 DNA sequence: TGCGCCAGCAGCCTCAGGGTTGGGATAAACTACGAGCAGTACTTC. The chain combines TRBV4-3 with TRBJ2-7, with D maybe TRBD1 (5 bases). Trimming took off 4 bases at V and 3 bases at J, with 16 bases between the two ends. CDR1 and CDR2 from the germline V gene are LGHNA and YSLEER. The CDR3 runs to 15 residues.

V and J are TRBV6-5 and TRBJ1-6, with a possible D match to TRBD1 (5 bases). This CDR3 contains 15 residues. CDR1 MNHEY and CDR2 SVGAGI come from the germline V gene. Trimming stripped 3 bases from V and 9 bases from J, with 15 bases between. In nucleotides, the CDR3 is TGTGCCAGCAGTTATCTGGCCAGGGCGGCTTCACCCCTCCACTTT. Protein: CASSYLARAASPLHF.

The chain recombines TRBV6-2 or TRBV6-3 with TRBJ1-2; 7 positions match TRBD1. After removal of 5 bases from V and 7 bases from J, the junction contained 13 bases not matched to a gene. This CDR3 has 15 amino acids. Looked up from germline, CDR1 is MNHEY and CDR2 is SVGEGT. In DNA form, the CDR3 reads TGTGCCAGCAGTAACCCCGACAGGGTCAGACTTGGCTACACCTTC. Residues: CASSNPDRVRLGYTF.

This clone was observed a single time. The chain uses TRBV29-1 and TRBJ1-1; the D gene is possibly TRBD1 (6 bases). CDR1 and CDR2 (germline): SQVTM, ANQGSEA. With 0 bases removed from V and 1 base from J, the gap between germline ends came to 24 bases. The CDR3 consists of 19 residues. As DNA, the CDR3 is TGCAGCGTTGAAGATTGGGCTGGATTTGGGGGCGATCCGAACACTGAAGCTTTCTTT. It translates to CSVEDWAGFGGDPNTEAFF.

This clone showed up just once. The chain couples TRBV19 to TRBJ2-3; 15 bases fit TRBD2. This CDR3 is 18 amino acids long. J lost 4 bases, V lost 5 bases, and 10 bases had no gene match. Per germline, CDR1 LNHDA and CDR2 SQIVND (reference sequence). In DNA, the CDR3 is TGTGCCAGTAGTCTCCGGACTAGCGGGGGGGCATATCCAGATACGCAGTATTTT. It specifies CASSLRTSGGAYPDTQYF.

The chain couples TRBV7-2 to TRBJ2-7; TRBD1 might be the D (5 bases). The CDR3 is made up of 14 amino acids. Germline CDR1 is SGHTA and CDR2 is FQGNSA. The ends were cut back, 5 bases at V and 0 bases at J, with 11 bases in the middle. The CDR3 sequence is CASSGADRSYEQYF. The CDR3 bases are TGTGCCAGCAGCGGGGCGGACCGCTCCTACGAGCAGTACTTC.

This clone was observed once. This sequence joins TRBV4-2 and TRBJ1-2, with 8 bases identical to TRBD1. From germline, CDR1 is LGHNA and CDR2 YNFKEQ. V was pared by 4 bases and J by 3 bases, with 4 bases of the junction left unmatched. The CDR3 consists of 14 residues. CDR3 nucleotides: TGTGCCAGCAGCCGACAGGGGAAAGACTATGGCTACACCTTC. Protein product: CASSRQGKDYGYTF.

The rearrangement links TRBV4-2 to TRBJ2-5, with D possibly matching TRBD2 (7 bases). Germline V CDR1 and CDR2: LGHNA, YNFKEQ. The CDR3 has 14 amino acids. Deletions cut 5 bases from V and 2 bases from J, with 12 bases between. CDR3 in amino acids: CASSSRGGQETQYF. The CDR3 nucleotides are TGTGCCAGCAGCTCGAGGGGGGGACAAGAGACCCAGTACTTC.

The V call is TRBV6-5, the J call TRBJ1-4; D is unclear. Trimming left V 0 bases short and J 7 bases short, with 12 bases between. This CDR3 has 15 residues. The germline CDR1 and CDR2 sequences are MNHEY and SVGAGI. CDR3 loop: CASSYSRVGGEKLFF. In nucleotides, the CDR3 is TGTGCCAGCAGTTACTCGCGGGTAGGCGGTGAAAAACTGTTTTTT.

The rearrangement joins TRBV5-1 to TRBJ1-5; TRBD1 is a possible D gene (5 bases). Germline V lookup: CDR1 SGHRS, CDR2 YFSETQ. The CDR3 totals 15 residues. Trimming removed 5 bases from V and 2 bases from J, with 14 bases in between. Here the CDR3 reads CASSRAGQGNQPQHF. Written as DNA, the CDR3 is TGCGCCAGCAGTCGCGCCGGACAAGGCAATCAGCCCCAGCATTTT.

This clone has just one count. V and J are TRBV7-2 and TRBJ1-5, with D unclear. This CDR3 spans 14 amino acids. CDR1 is SGHTA, CDR2 FQGNSA, per germline. Deletions cut 2 bases from V and 3 bases from J, with 8 bases between. The CDR3 protein is CASSLKTDNQPQHF. The CDR3 DNA is TGTGCCAGCAGCTTAAAAACAGACAATCAGCCCCAGCATTTT.

The chain couples TRBV27 to TRBJ2-2; TRBD2 is a possible D gene (5 bases). Germline-derived CDR1 and CDR2 are MNHEY and SMNVEV (reference sequence). Deletions cut 10 bases from V and 1 base from J, with 16 bases between. The CDR3 is made up of 15 amino acids. The CDR3 DNA reads as TGTGCCACCCGACCGACGGGAATGAACACCGGGGAGCTGTTTTTT. Translating it yields CATRPTGMNTGELFF.

The genes are TRBV18 and TRBJ2-7, with 11 bases fitting TRBD2. V lost 4 bases and J lost 3; bases outside the gene matches: 5. The CDR3 is 15 residues long. CDR1 and CDR2 from the germline V gene are KGHSH and LQKENI. The CDR3, as DNA: TGTGCCAGCTCACTCGGGACTAGCGGATTCTACGAGCAGTACTTC. It yields the protein CASSLGTSGFYEQYF. The full variable domain, in which reference TRBV18 and TRBJ2-7 provide the parts outside the CDR3, is NAGVMQNPRHLVRRRGQEARLRCSPMKGHSHVYWYRQLPEEGLKFMVYLQKENIIDESGMPKERFSAEFPKEGPSILRIQQVVRGDSAAYFCASSLGTSGFYEQYFGPGTRLTVT.

This chain joins TRBV18 and TRBJ2-5, with no clear D. CDR3 size: 13 residues. The V gene lost 1 base and the J gene lost 4 bases, with 7 bases spanning the gap. Germline V gene data show CDR1 as KGHSH and CDR2 as LQKENI. The CDR3 region is CASSPLHLETQYF. The CDR3 DNA reads TGTGCCAGCTCACCACTCCACTTAGAGACCCAGTACTTC. Full variable domain (remainder filled in from reference TRBV18 and TRBJ2-5): NAGVMQNPRHLVRRRGQEARLRCSPMKGHSHVYWYRQLPEEGLKFMVYLQKENIIDESGMPKERFSAEFPKEGPSILRIQQVVRGDSAAYFCASSPLHLETQYFGPGTRLLVL.

V usage is TRBV28 and J usage is TRBJ1-4; no firm D call. From germline, CDR1 is MDHEN and CDR2 SYDVKM. This CDR3 contains 14 residues. Trimming left V 5 bases short and J 7 bases short, with 14 bases between. The chain's CDR3 is CASSRFGRAEKLFF. The CDR3 DNA follows: TGTGCCAGCAGTCGGTTCGGGAGAGCTGAAAAACTGTTTTTT.

The chain employs TRBV3-1 (or the pseudogene TRBV3-2) and TRBJ2-3; weak D call: TRBD2 (6 bases). CDR1 is LGHDT, CDR2 YNNKEL, per germline (reference sequence). Trimming shortened V by 0 bases and J by 2 bases, and 9 bases separated the two germline ends. There are 15 residues in the CDR3. CDR3 amino acids: CASSQDGGDTDTQYF. Written as DNA, the CDR3 is TGTGCCAGCAGCCAAGATGGCGGGGACACAGATACGCAGTATTTT.

J is TRBJ2-2 and V is TRBV7-9; the match to TRBD2 covers 9 bases. CDR3 length equals 15 residues. Germline loops: CDR1 SEHNR, CDR2 FQNEAQ (reference sequence). V gave up 5 bases and J gave up 5 bases; unmatched junction bases: 6. CDR3 DNA sequence: TGTGCCAGCAGCCCTCTGGCGGGGGGGACCGGGGAGCTGTTTTTT. As protein: CASSPLAGGTGELFF.

The chain combines TRBV11-3 with TRBJ1-1; D is undetermined. The CDR3 has 13 amino acids. The germline V gene encodes CDR1 SGHNT and CDR2 YENEEA. V lost 3 bases, J lost 7 bases, and 12 bases lay in between. DNA for the CDR3: TGTGCCAGCAGCTTCTCTAGTAGTGGTGAAGCTTTCTTT. It yields the protein CASSFSSSGEAFF.

This chain links TRBV5-4 with TRBJ1-5, with D tentatively TRBD1 (5 bases). Germline V CDR1 and CDR2: SGHNT, YYREEE (reference sequence). The ends were cut back, 2 bases at V and 2 bases at J, with 11 bases in the middle. CDR3 length: 15 residues. The CDR3 region is CASSFGGRRNQPQHF. The CDR3 DNA sequence: TGTGCCAGCAGCTTCGGGGGACGACGCAATCAGCCCCAGCATTTT. The full variable domain, rest sourced from reference TRBV5-4 and TRBJ1-5, is ETGVTQSPTHLIKTRGQQVTLRCSSQSGHNTVSWYQQALGQGPQFIFQYYREEENGRGNFPPRFSGLQFPNYSSELNVNALELDDSALYLCASSFGGRRNQPQHFGDGTRLSIL.